This is a list of T cell receptor beta chains from one sample in a study of blood T cell repertoires in COVID-19. Some clones are missing from TCRdb's copy, which holds only in-frame ones; the method was immunoSEQ multiplex PCR. The table lists 25,000 to 30,000 clones, about 70% of them singletons. The specimen sequenced was peripheral blood. These receptors all stem from a human donor in a cohort sampled during active COVID-19. CDR3s include the opening cysteine and the closing phenylalanine or tryptophan.

cdr3_aa: CASTLTLNTEAFF
v_call: TRBV12-3/TRBV12-4
j_call: TRBJ1-1

cdr3_aa: CASSQRGQETQYF
v_call: TRBV6-6
j_call: TRBJ2-5

cdr3_aa: CASSQDRGGSGTDTQYF
v_call: TRBV4-2
j_call: TRBJ2-3

cdr3_aa: CASSPGLAGAETQYF
v_call: TRBV7-3
j_call: TRBJ2-5

cdr3_aa: CATGQGNEQFF
v_call: TRBV15
j_call: TRBJ2-1

cdr3_aa: CARSLDTSTSFSGANVLTF
v_call: TRBV5-3
j_call: TRBJ2-6

cdr3_aa: CASSLDQGTQYF
v_call: TRBV11-2
j_call: TRBJ2-5

cdr3_aa: CASRIRSRDSETQYF
v_call: TRBV5-1
j_call: TRBJ2-5

cdr3_aa: CASSLGGGTSNSPLHF
v_call: TRBV5-1
j_call: TRBJ1-6

cdr3_aa: CASSSLGGQETQYF
v_call: TRBV7-9
j_call: TRBJ2-5

cdr3_aa: CASRGPGQGEDEQYF
v_call: TRBV10-2
j_call: TRBJ2-7

cdr3_aa: CASSRTGDSYQPQHF
v_call: TRBV6-5
j_call: TRBJ1-5

cdr3_aa: CASSQREALNPEAFF
v_call: TRBV23-1
j_call: TRBJ1-1

cdr3_aa: CAISENGDMNTEAFF
v_call: TRBV10-3
j_call: TRBJ1-1

cdr3_aa: CASSLAPGIYGYTF
v_call: TRBV7-2
j_call: TRBJ1-2

cdr3_aa: CASSLPPLAYEQYF
v_call: TRBV7-2
j_call: TRBJ2-7

cdr3_aa: CAISVDRGGWAFF
v_call: TRBV10-3
j_call: TRBJ1-1

cdr3_aa: CASSLGDRGTSGYTF
v_call: TRBV7-9
j_call: TRBJ1-2

cdr3_aa: CASSVTGMNTEAFF
v_call: TRBV5-5
j_call: TRBJ1-1

cdr3_aa: CASSYSRNQPQHF
v_call: TRBV6-5
j_call: TRBJ1-5

cdr3_aa: CASSPTARETQYF
v_call: TRBV18
j_call: TRBJ2-5

cdr3_aa: CASKTGTSYEQYF
v_call: TRBV2
j_call: TRBJ2-7

cdr3_aa: CSAEGNYGYTF
v_call: TRBV20-1
j_call: TRBJ1-2

cdr3_aa: CASSLRERSGANVLTF
v_call: TRBV7-2
j_call: TRBJ2-6

cdr3_aa: CASSGISTDTQYF
v_call: TRBV2
j_call: TRBJ2-3

cdr3_aa: CASSPVSGGSYNSPLHF
v_call: TRBV11-3
j_call: TRBJ1-6

cdr3_aa: CASSPDSYYGYTF
v_call: TRBV11-2
j_call: TRBJ1-2

cdr3_aa: CASSENINTEAFF
v_call: TRBV10-1
j_call: TRBJ1-1

cdr3_aa: CASSSRMTSAGTDTQYF
v_call: TRBV7-2
j_call: TRBJ2-3

cdr3_aa: CATSLRQGSTDTQYF
v_call: TRBV15
j_call: TRBJ2-3

cdr3_aa: CASSLNVAGYGYTF
v_call: TRBV7-3
j_call: TRBJ1-2

cdr3_aa: CASSPGGTTVDTQYF
v_call: TRBV5-4
j_call: TRBJ2-3

cdr3_aa: CASSATTGNTEAFF
v_call: TRBV9
j_call: TRBJ1-1

cdr3_aa: CASRSGLAGLETQYF
v_call: TRBV27
j_call: TRBJ2-5

cdr3_aa: CASSPDRNQPQHF
v_call: TRBV7-2
j_call: TRBJ1-5

cdr3_aa: CASLTERYEQYF
v_call: TRBV6-5
j_call: TRBJ2-7

cdr3_aa: CASSITGGTPISSGNTIYF
v_call: TRBV19
j_call: TRBJ1-3

cdr3_aa: CASSSGTGNTEAFF
v_call: TRBV7-9
j_call: TRBJ1-1

cdr3_aa: CASRRTGGGFHPTDTQYF
v_call: TRBV14
j_call: TRBJ2-3

cdr3_aa: CASSVLASPLHF
v_call: TRBV6-2/TRBV6-3
j_call: TRBJ1-6

cdr3_aa: CASSRVAGYEQFF
v_call: TRBV12-3/TRBV12-4
j_call: TRBJ2-1

cdr3_aa: CASSQTGANYGYTF
v_call: TRBV7-2
j_call: TRBJ1-2

cdr3_aa: CASSSSGTQRRYEQYF
v_call: TRBV19
j_call: TRBJ2-7

cdr3_aa: CASSQGLAGDGDTQYF
v_call: TRBV18
j_call: TRBJ2-3

cdr3_aa: CASSGEGPYNEQFF
v_call: TRBV19
j_call: TRBJ2-1

cdr3_aa: CASSYPTGDTQYF
v_call: TRBV6-5
j_call: TRBJ2-3

cdr3_aa: CATQTGTNYGYTF
v_call: TRBV10-3
j_call: TRBJ1-2

cdr3_aa: CASSPLTGTANQPQHF
v_call: TRBV28
j_call: TRBJ1-5

cdr3_aa: CASTPGQDNNNSPLHF
v_call: TRBV2
j_call: TRBJ1-6